What follows describes a single T cell receptor beta chain. Runs used v3.0 of the immunoSEQ assay and were done at survey level. Clones were sequenced by immunoSEQ multiplex PCR, and TCRdb holds only the in-frame ones, with some missing. The data hold tens of thousands of clones, with over 75% observed a single time. The V gene's germline CDR1 is SGHNT and CDR2 YYREEE (reference sequence). The CDR3 runs to 13 residues. The V end lost 7 bases, the J end lost 0 bases, and 11 bases lay between the germline ends. The entry originates in a study of long-term antiretroviral therapy in people with HIV. Material: unsorted PBMCs, obtained about 5.5 years after starting antiretroviral therapy. The TCR originated in a woman between 35 and 50 years old with HIV. The chain employs TRBV5-4 and TRBJ2-7, with D possibly being TRBD2 (5 bases). DNA for the CDR3: TGTGCCAGCGAGGACGGACTCTCCTACGAGCAGTACTTC. This translates into CASEDGLSYEQYF.